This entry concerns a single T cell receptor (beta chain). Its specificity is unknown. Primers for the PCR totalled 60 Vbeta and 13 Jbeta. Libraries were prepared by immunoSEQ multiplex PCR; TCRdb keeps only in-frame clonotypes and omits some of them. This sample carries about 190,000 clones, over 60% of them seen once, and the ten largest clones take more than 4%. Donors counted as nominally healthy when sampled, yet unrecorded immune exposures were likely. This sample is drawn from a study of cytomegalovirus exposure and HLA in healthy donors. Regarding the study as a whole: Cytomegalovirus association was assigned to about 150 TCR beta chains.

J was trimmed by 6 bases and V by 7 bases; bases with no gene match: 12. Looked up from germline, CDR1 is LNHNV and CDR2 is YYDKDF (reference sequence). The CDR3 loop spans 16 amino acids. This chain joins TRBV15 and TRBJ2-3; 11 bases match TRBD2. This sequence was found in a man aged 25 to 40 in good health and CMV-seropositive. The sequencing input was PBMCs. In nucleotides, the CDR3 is TGTGCCACCACGACCACTAGCGGGAGATCATACGATACGCAGTATTTT. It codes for CATTTTSGRSYDTQYF.